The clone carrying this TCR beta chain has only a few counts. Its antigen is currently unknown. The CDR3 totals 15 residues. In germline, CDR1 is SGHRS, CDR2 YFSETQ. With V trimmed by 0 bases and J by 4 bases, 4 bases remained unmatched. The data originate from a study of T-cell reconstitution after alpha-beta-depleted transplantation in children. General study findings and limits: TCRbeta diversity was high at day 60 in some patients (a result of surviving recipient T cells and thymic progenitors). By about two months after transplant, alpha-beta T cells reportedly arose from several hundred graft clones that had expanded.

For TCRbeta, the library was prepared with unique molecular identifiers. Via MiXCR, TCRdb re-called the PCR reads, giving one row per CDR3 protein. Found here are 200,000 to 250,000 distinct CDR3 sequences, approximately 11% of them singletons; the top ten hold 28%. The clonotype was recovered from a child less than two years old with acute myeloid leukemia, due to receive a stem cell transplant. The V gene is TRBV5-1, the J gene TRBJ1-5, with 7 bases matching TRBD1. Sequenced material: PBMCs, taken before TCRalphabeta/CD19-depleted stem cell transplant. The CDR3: CASSLGGQKNQPQHF. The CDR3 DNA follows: TGCGCCAGCAGCTTGGGGGGACAGAAAAATCAGCCCCAGCATTTT.